The rows below give T cell receptor beta chains drawn from one sample of a study of CD8 T cells in ankylosing spondylitis. TCRdb passed the 5' RACE reads through MiXCR, listing each CDR3 protein once. This repertoire shows 300,000 to 400,000 distinct CDR3 sequences, roughly 22% found once; its top ten account for less than 15%. What was sequenced was blood, either unsorted or a sorted T cell fraction (not recorded which). These receptor sequences come from a male donor with ankylosing spondylitis or in good health (not recorded which). Each CDR3 is given with its conserved first and last residue. Fields, in order: J gene, clone size, V gene, D gene, CDR3 DNA, CDR3 protein. D genes are given only for firm matches. Clone size is shown for a subset of rows, as once, few, many or a class of expanded clone.

J gene: TRBJ2-1
clone size: NA
V gene: TRBV7-8
D gene: NA
CDR3 DNA: TGTGCCAGCAGCTCAGGCCTTGCCAGCTCCTACAATGAGCAGTTCTTC
CDR3 protein: CASSSGLASSYNEQFF

J gene: TRBJ2-2
clone size: NA
V gene: TRBV3-1
D gene: TRBD1
CDR3 DNA: TGTGCCAGCAGCCAACCTCGGGGACAGGGGAACGGGGAGCTGTTTTTT
CDR3 protein: CASSQPRGQGNGELFF

J gene: TRBJ1-5
clone size: many
V gene: TRBV6-1
D gene: NA
CDR3 DNA: TGTGCCAGCAGGGACGGGGCCCAGCATTTT
CDR3 protein: CASRDGAQHF

J gene: TRBJ2-1
clone size: few
V gene: TRBV12-3/TRBV12-4
D gene: NA
CDR3 DNA: TGTGCCAGCAGTTTAGCGCTGGACAGCTCCTACAATGAGCAGTTCTTC
CDR3 protein: CASSLALDSSYNEQFF

J gene: TRBJ2-7
clone size: NA
V gene: TRBV6-1
D gene: TRBD2
CDR3 DNA: TGTGCCAGCACCCTAGGACTAGCGGGGGGATACTACGAGCAGTACTTC
CDR3 protein: CASTLGLAGGYYEQYF

J gene: TRBJ2-1
clone size: few
V gene: TRBV12-3/TRBV12-4
D gene: NA
CDR3 DNA: TGTGCCAGCAGGGAGGGGGCGGGAAATGAGCAGTTCTTC
CDR3 protein: CASREGAGNEQFF

J gene: TRBJ1-2
clone size: NA
V gene: TRBV15
D gene: NA
CDR3 DNA: TGTGCCACCAGCAGAGATGAGGGGTTCTATGGCTACACCTTC
CDR3 protein: CATSRDEGFYGYTF

J gene: TRBJ2-2
clone size: NA
V gene: TRBV6-4
D gene: NA
CDR3 DNA: TGTGCCAGCAGCCCTAGGGATGGGGGGCTAAACACCGGGGAGCTGTTTTTT
CDR3 protein: CASSPRDGGLNTGELFF

J gene: TRBJ2-1
clone size: few
V gene: TRBV28
D gene: TRBD2
CDR3 DNA: TGTGCCAGCAGTTCCGGGACTAGCGGGGCTGCCGGGTCGGAGCAGTTCTTC
CDR3 protein: CASSSGTSGAAGSEQFF

J gene: TRBJ1-2
clone size: few
V gene: TRBV6-1
D gene: TRBD1
CDR3 DNA: TGTGCCAGCTTGACAGGGTTCTACTATGGCTACACCTTC
CDR3 protein: CASLTGFYYGYTF

J gene: TRBJ2-7
clone size: few
V gene: TRBV29-1
D gene: NA
CDR3 DNA: TGCAGCGTTCAGCAGGTTTCCTACGAGCAGTACTTC
CDR3 protein: CSVQQVSYEQYF

J gene: TRBJ2-1
clone size: few
V gene: TRBV28
D gene: NA
CDR3 DNA: TGTGCCAGCAGTTTTAGGGACACCGCCTACAATGAGCAGTTCTTC
CDR3 protein: CASSFRDTAYNEQFF

J gene: TRBJ2-7
clone size: NA
V gene: TRBV20-1
D gene: TRBD2
CDR3 DNA: TGCAGTGCTAGCGGACTAGCGGGGGCCCTTTTCGAGCAGTACTTC
CDR3 protein: CSASGLAGALFEQYF

J gene: TRBJ2-7
clone size: NA
V gene: TRBV20-1
D gene: NA
CDR3 DNA: TGCAGTGCTAGAGATCTCCAGGGCAGCCTCGTGTACGAGCAGTACTTC
CDR3 protein: CSARDLQGSLVYEQYF

J gene: TRBJ2-7
clone size: NA
V gene: TRBV14
D gene: NA
CDR3 DNA: TGTGCCAGCAGCCGCCGGTGGACGGGGGACGAGCAGTACTTC
CDR3 protein: CASSRRWTGDEQYF

J gene: TRBJ1-1
clone size: many
V gene: TRBV12-3/TRBV12-4
D gene: NA
CDR3 DNA: TGTGCCAGCAGTCCTACCGGGGGGGGCACTGAAGCTTTCTTT
CDR3 protein: CASSPTGGGTEAFF

J gene: TRBJ2-3
clone size: NA
V gene: TRBV24-1
D gene: TRBD2
CDR3 DNA: TGTGCCACCAGTGACCTTAGCGGGGGTTTGGAAGATACGCAGTATTTT
CDR3 protein: CATSDLSGGLEDTQYF

J gene: TRBJ2-1
clone size: NA
V gene: TRBV7-6
D gene: NA
CDR3 DNA: TGTGCCAGCAGCTTGTCTGGGGCGGATGAGCAGTTCTTC
CDR3 protein: CASSLSGADEQFF

J gene: TRBJ2-5
clone size: NA
V gene: TRBV28
D gene: TRBD2
CDR3 DNA: TGTGCCAGCAGCCACAGCGGGGAGGGGCAAGAGACCCAGTACTTC
CDR3 protein: CASSHSGEGQETQYF

J gene: TRBJ2-7
clone size: NA
V gene: TRBV7-9
D gene: NA
CDR3 DNA: TGTGCCAGCAGCGCAGATCCCTACGAGCAGTACTTC
CDR3 protein: CASSADPYEQYF

J gene: TRBJ2-3
clone size: once
V gene: TRBV5-1
D gene: NA
CDR3 DNA: TGCGCCAGCAGCCCATGGGACTTACTCACAGATACGCAGTATTTT
CDR3 protein: CASSPWDLLTDTQYF

J gene: TRBJ2-3
clone size: few
V gene: TRBV10-3
D gene: TRBD2
CDR3 DNA: TGTGCCATCAGTGAGATGTCTAGCGGGGCAGGTGGCACAGATACGCAGTATTTT
CDR3 protein: CAISEMSSGAGGTDTQYF

J gene: TRBJ2-5
clone size: NA
V gene: TRBV30
D gene: NA
CDR3 DNA: TGTGCCTCCCACCCGTTGACAGGCGTAGAGACCCAGTACTTC
CDR3 protein: CASHPLTGVETQYF

J gene: TRBJ1-5
clone size: NA
V gene: TRBV6-4
D gene: TRBD1
CDR3 DNA: TGTGCCAGCAGTGAAGACAGGGGAGTCCAGCCCCAGCATTTT
CDR3 protein: CASSEDRGVQPQHF

J gene: TRBJ2-7
clone size: NA
V gene: TRBV4-1
D gene: TRBD2
CDR3 DNA: TGCGCCAGCAGCCTACAGGGGACTAGCGGCTACGAGCAGTACTTC
CDR3 protein: CASSLQGTSGYEQYF

J gene: TRBJ2-5
clone size: few
V gene: TRBV4-2
D gene: NA
CDR3 DNA: TGTGCCAGCAGCCAAGATGGGAAGGGGGGAGAGACCCAGTACTTC
CDR3 protein: CASSQDGKGGETQYF